The T cell receptor (beta chain) under discussion was sequenced for a study of T-cell memory formation after mild COVID-19. Study-wide results and caveats: Memory sampled before infection contained some responding clones, suggesting cross-reactive memory joined.

This clonotype has just a few counts. The antigen is undetermined. The germline gives CDR1 SNHLY, CDR2 FYNNEI. The length of the CDR3 is 14 residues. Trimming removed 6 bases at V and 4 bases at J, with 10 bases between. TCRdb re-derived calls from the 5' RACE reads in MiXCR, one entry per CDR3 protein. Among hundreds of thousands of distinct CDR3 sequences listed, roughly 15% were seen once. The specimen was PBMCs or a T cell subset sorted from them (not recorded which). This clonotype originated in a man younger than 30 who had mild COVID-19 (a few samples of this study predate the infection). Cell type and time point are not known. V gene TRBV2 combines with J gene TRBJ2-6; no firm D call. The CDR3 bases are TGTGCCAGCAGGGAAAAAGCGGGGGCCAACGTCCTGACTTTC. Encoded protein: CASREKAGANVLTF.